One sample yielded the 27 T cell receptor beta chains listed below, sequenced in a study of blood T cell repertoires in COVID-19. The data were produced by immunoSEQ multiplex PCR, yet TCRdb's version contains in-frame clones alone and is incomplete. The table lists just over 650,000 clones, 85% to 90% of them singletons. The sequenced sample was peripheral blood. These receptors were collected from a woman aged 18-35 years with acute or convalescent COVID-19.

This clone was found once. This rearrangement joins TRBV29-1 to TRBJ1-6; tentatively, D is TRBD1 (6 bases). This CDR3 region has 13 residues. The V end was cut by 5 bases, the J end by 8 bases, with 13 bases between. Germline CDR1 SQVTM, CDR2 ANQGSEA. The CDR3 protein is CSVKGGRDSPLHF. The CDR3 DNA is TGCAGCGTTAAAGGGGGGCGGGATTCACCCCTCCACTTT.

The rearrangement uses TRBV2 and TRBJ2-5; TRBD1 agrees at 8 bases. The germline V gene encodes CDR1 SNHLY and CDR2 FYNNEI. Trimming cost V 4 bases and J 1 base; bases outside gene matches: 5. The CDR3 is 15 amino acids. The CDR3 coding sequence is TGTGCCAGCAGTGCCTCCGGACAGGGCCAAGAGACCCAGTACTTC. Residues: CASSASGQGQETQYF.

The chain recombines TRBV5-4 with TRBJ2-3, with 10 bases aligning to TRBD2. V gave up 4 bases and J gave up 1 base; unmatched junction bases: 9. CDR3 length: 17 residues. CDR1 and CDR2 from the germline V gene are SGHNT and YYREEE (reference sequence). As DNA, the CDR3 is TGTGCCAGCAGCCTTCAGCGGGGGGGCCGCGGCACAGATACGCAGTATTTT. This encodes CASSLQRGGRGTDTQYF.

The rearrangement uses TRBV6-5 and TRBJ2-2; the match to TRBD1 covers 8 bases. The V and J ends lost 6 bases and 4 bases, in that order; junction bases with no gene match: 7. The CDR3 is 15 residues long. CDR1 MNHEY and CDR2 SVGAGI come from the germline V gene. This chain's CDR3 is CASRVRTGSTGELFF. DNA of the CDR3: TGTGCCAGCAGAGTAAGGACAGGGAGCACCGGGGAGCTGTTTTTT.

The genes are TRBV6-5 and TRBJ2-7; 10 positions match TRBD1. The CDR3 contains 15 residues. The germline V gene has CDR1 MNHEY and CDR2 SVGAGI. Trimming at V came to 5 bases and at J to 6 bases, leaving 10 bases not matched to a gene. CDR3 in DNA: TGTGCCAGCAGTAAGACAGGGGGCGCAGGGGGCGAGCAGTACTTC. Residues: CASSKTGGAGGEQYF.

The rearrangement uses TRBV7-9 and TRBJ1-2, with 7 bases that match TRBD1. The CDR3 extends over 15 amino acids. V lost 1 base and J lost 4; bases outside the gene matches: 6. Per the germline V gene, CDR1 is SEHNR and CDR2 is FQNEAQ (reference sequence). The CDR3 DNA is TGTGCCAGCAGCTTAGAAACGACAGGGTCCTATGGCTACACCTTC. Translation: CASSLETTGSYGYTF.

V is TRBV28 and J is TRBJ1-1, with a tentative D call TRBD1 (5 bases). The germline V gene encodes CDR1 MDHEN and CDR2 SYDVKM. The germline V and J ends were trimmed by 5 bases and 3 bases, with 16 bases remaining between them. This CDR3 comprises 15 residues. The CDR3 here is CASSPFWGGDTEAFF. CDR3 coding DNA: TGTGCCAGCAGTCCTTTTTGGGGGGGGGACACTGAAGCTTTCTTT.

A single count supports this clone. The chain recombines TRBV7-6 with TRBJ2-1; 12 bases are a match to TRBD1. V was pared by 4 bases and J by 13 bases, with 14 bases of the junction left unmatched. The CDR3 has 16 residues. The V gene's germline CDR1 is SGHVS and CDR2 FNYEAQ. The CDR3 region has the DNA TGTGCCAGCAGCTCTCTCCGGGACAGGGGGCCAATGCAACAGTTCTTC. Its translation: CASSSLRDRGPMQQFF.

The chain is built from TRBV2 and TRBJ1-2; tentative D call: TRBD1 (6 bases). The CDR3 spans 11 residues. In germline, CDR1 is SNHLY, CDR2 FYNNEI. Trimming took off 11 bases at V and 10 bases at J, with 17 bases between the two ends. The CDR3 loop is CAARDKADYTF. The CDR3 DNA is TGTGCCGCCCGGGACAAAGCGGACTACACCTTC.

The chain recombines TRBV18 with TRBJ1-1; D gene unclear. Deletions cut 4 bases from V and 0 bases from J, with 21 bases between. CDR1 KGHSH and CDR2 LQKENI come from the germline V gene. The CDR3 covers 18 residues. The CDR3 reads CASSRVPLAGGMNTEAFF. In DNA, the CDR3 is TGTGCCAGCTCACGGGTTCCCCTTGCAGGAGGGATGAACACTGAAGCTTTCTTT. Combining the CDR3 with reference TRBV18 and TRBJ1-1 gives the whole variable domain NAGVMQNPRHLVRRRGQEARLRCSPMKGHSHVYWYRQLPEEGLKFMVYLQKENIIDESGMPKERFSAEFPKEGPSILRIQQVVRGDSAAYFCASSRVPLAGGMNTEAFFGQGTRLTVV.

The rearrangement uses TRBV27 and TRBJ1-5; 10 bases agree with TRBD1. Germline V gene lookup returns CDR1 MNHEY and CDR2 SMNVEV (reference sequence). The CDR3 covers 16 residues. Trimming took 6 bases from V and 5 from J; bases not matched to a gene: 10. This chain's CDR3 is CASSRSGTGVDQPQHF. Here the CDR3 DNA reads TGTGCCAGCAGCCGTTCGGGGACAGGGGTGGATCAGCCCCAGCATTTT.

The DNA of the CDR3 is TGTGCCAGCCTTGGACAGAACACCGGGGAGCTGTTTTTT. Its translation is CASLGQNTGELFF. This chain links TRBV28 with TRBJ2-2; tentative D call: TRBD1 (5 bases). Germline lookup yields CDR1 MDHEN and CDR2 SYDVKM. The CDR3 contains 13 residues. V shed 8 bases and J shed 1 base, with 8 bases lying between them.

The J gene is TRBJ1-5, the V gene TRBV7-2, with a weak D call TRBD1 (5 bases). The CDR3 spans 15 residues. Germline lookup yields CDR1 SGHTA and CDR2 FQGNSA. V was clipped by 5 bases and J by 10 bases, with 21 bases between them. The CDR3 coding sequence is TGTGCCAGCAGCCAACTTAGCGGACATCAAGGCCCCCAGCATTTT. This encodes CASSQLSGHQGPQHF.

This clone was seen a single time. This rearrangement joins TRBV19 to TRBJ1-1; D perhaps matches TRBD1 (6 bases). Germline values: CDR1 LNHDA, CDR2 SQIVND (reference sequence). V was cut by 5 bases and J by 6 bases, with 19 bases left in between. The CDR3 runs 15 residues. CDR3 bases: TGTGCCAGTAGTTTCCGGGGGGCTATAGGAGCTGAAGCTTTCTTT. Translating gives CASSFRGAIGAEAFF.

This clone was picked up a small number of times. An end of the junction differs from the germline gene, which may be a read error. The rearrangement links TRBV12-3 or TRBV12-4 to TRBJ1-2, with D unresolved. There are 12 residues in the CDR3. CDR3 DNA: TGTGCCAGCAGTTTAGGAGGAGGGAGGGAAATCTTC. It specifies CASSLGGGREIF.

The chain joins TRBV11-2 to TRBJ1-5, with 7 bases fitting TRBD1. The germline gives CDR1 SGHAT, CDR2 FQNNGV. With 1 base clipped from V and 1 base from J, the junction kept 1 base outside the gene matches. CDR3 length: 15 residues. CDR3 DNA: TGTGCCAGCAGCTTAGCGGGACAGAGCAATCAGCCCCAGCATTTT. It specifies CASSLAGQSNQPQHF. The full variable domain, with the rest looked up from reference TRBV11-2 and TRBJ1-5, is EAGVAQSPRYKIIEKRQSVAFWCNPISGHATLYWYQQILGQGPKLLIQFQNNGVVDDSQLPKDRFSAERLKGVDSTLKIQPAKLEDSAVYLCASSLAGQSNQPQHFGDGTRLSIL.

The gene calls are TRBV6-5 and TRBJ2-7; 9 bases agree with TRBD2. The V gene end was trimmed by 0 bases and the J gene end by 6 bases; junction bases not matched to a gene: 9. The length of the CDR3 is 16 residues. Germline V gives CDR1 MNHEY, CDR2 SVGAGI. CDR3 sequence: CASSYSTGTSSIEQYF. For the CDR3, the DNA is TGTGCCAGCAGTTACTCGACCGGGACTAGCTCGATCGAGCAGTACTTC.

The chain recombines TRBV13 with TRBJ2-2; 11 bases line up with TRBD2. V trimming: 1 base; J trimming: 0 bases; junction bases outside the gene matches: 10. Germline V gene lookup returns CDR1 PRHDT and CDR2 FYEKMQ (reference sequence). The CDR3 consists of 20 residues. Here the CDR3 DNA reads TGTGCCAGCAGCTTAGAACGGGCTAGCGGGGGGATATCGAACACCGGGGAGCTGTTTTTT. Protein: CASSLERASGGISNTGELFF.

This chain links TRBV11-3 with TRBJ2-1; D may be TRBD1 (5 bases). V shed 8 bases and J shed 6 bases, with 11 bases lying between them. From germline, CDR1 is SGHNT and CDR2 YENEEA. The CDR3 spans 12 residues. In DNA form, the CDR3 reads TGTGCCAGCGGGCAGGGTATCAATGAGCAGTTCTTC. Its protein is CASGQGINEQFF.

In this sample, this clone turned up a few times. This chain connects TRBV4-1 to TRBJ1-1; D gene uncertain. The CDR3 contains 14 residues. V shed 4 bases and J shed 4 bases, with 13 bases lying between them. Looked up from germline, CDR1 is MGHRA and CDR2 is YSYEKL. The CDR3 region has the DNA TGCGCCAGCAGCCGGAACCCTAGTGGCACTGAAGCTTTCTTT. This translates into CASSRNPSGTEAFF.

The J gene is TRBJ1-1, the V gene TRBV27; 7 nucleotides line up with TRBD1. The J segment lost 11 bases and the V segment lost 2 bases, leaving 8 bases of the junction unmatched. Germline V gene lookup returns CDR1 MNHEY and CDR2 SMNVEV (reference sequence). The CDR3 loop spans 13 amino acids. The CDR3 region is CASSLERGRGAFF. The CDR3 bases are TGTGCCAGCAGTTTAGAGAGGGGGCGCGGCGCTTTCTTT.

This chain joins TRBV5-1 and TRBJ1-4; D may be TRBD1 (6 bases). The CDR3 extends over 13 amino acids. V lost 4 bases and J 10 bases, leaving 14 bases between the germline ends. The germline V gene has CDR1 SGHRS and CDR2 YFSETQ. The CDR3 bases are TGCGCCAGCAGCAGATCAGGGGAAGTAAAACTGTTTTTT. This sequence encodes CASSRSGEVKLFF.

The chain couples TRBV5-6 to TRBJ1-2; D is possibly TRBD1 (5 bases). With 4 bases removed from V and 2 bases from J, the gap between germline ends came to 9 bases. This CDR3 spans 13 amino acids. Germline CDR1 SGHDT, CDR2 YYEEEE. The CDR3 sequence is CASSPTVNYGYTF. CDR3 coding DNA: TGTGCCAGCAGCCCGACAGTCAACTATGGCTACACCTTC.

The gene calls are TRBV7-9 and TRBJ1-2; D gene ambiguous. Trimming shortened V by 1 base and J by 6 bases, and 9 bases separated the two germline ends. This CDR3 contains 13 residues. CDR1 and CDR2 from the germline V gene are SEHNR and FQNEAQ (reference sequence). CDR3 in DNA: TGTGCCAGCAGCTTAGGCGGTTCCGATGGCTACACCTTC. Protein: CASSLGGSDGYTF.

This chain uses TRBV2 with TRBJ2-7, with 9 nucleotides matching TRBD1. The CDR3 covers 13 residues. CDR1 and CDR2 from the germline V gene are SNHLY and FYNNEI. With V trimmed by 5 bases and J by 6 bases, 5 bases remained unmatched. In nucleotides, the CDR3 is TGTGCCAGCAGTTGGACAGGGGACAGCGAGCAGTACTTC. Protein sequence: CASSWTGDSEQYF.

The rearrangement joins TRBV7-9 to TRBJ1-1; 9 bases are a match to TRBD1. After removal of 5 bases from V and 2 bases from J, the junction contained 6 bases not matched to a gene. CDR3 length: 15 amino acids. CDR1 is SEHNR, CDR2 FQNEAQ, per germline (reference sequence). CDR3 in DNA: TGTGCCAGCAGCATGGGACAGGGAGGAAACACTGAAGCTTTCTTT. Translated, it gives CASSMGQGGNTEAFF.

This clone was recorded once. The chain recombines TRBV14 with TRBJ2-7, with D possibly matching TRBD2 (5 bases). V was trimmed by 0 bases and J by 6 bases, leaving 15 bases between them. CDR1 is SGHDN and CDR2 is FVKESK in the germline V gene. This CDR3 is 15 amino acids long. CDR3 nucleotides: TGTGCCAGCAGCCAAGATCGGGGAACATCTTCCGAGCAGTACTTC. Translated: CASSQDRGTSSEQYF.